This TCR beta chain emerged from a study of T cell responses to AZD1222 COVID-19 vaccine. Study findings and constraints: The repertoires were collected only after the peak T cell response. Two doses of AZD1222 preceded a rise in Spike-specific TCR breadth and depth. Clonal diversity was possibly underestimated; the donors were predominantly white British and more often female. Only 5 to 7 individuals given AZD1222 were seropositive at baseline.

Germline CDR1 SGHTA, CDR2 FQGNSA. V lost 4 bases to trimming and J lost 3 bases; unmatched junction nucleotides: 4. The CDR3 extends over 15 amino acids. This clone was observed once. Antigen unknown. Data came from immunoSEQ multiplex PCR; TCRdb stores just in-frame clones and leaves some out. Here the sample spans a few hundred thousand clones, just over 90% being singletons. V is TRBV7-2 and J is TRBJ2-7; 12 bases are a match to TRBD1. Source: peripheral blood, taken on day 0 of AZD1222 vaccination. The clonotype was recovered from an adult in good health. CDR3 region: CASSSGQGAFYEQYF. CDR3 coding DNA: TGTGCCAGCAGCTCGGGACAGGGGGCCTTCTACGAGCAGTACTTC.